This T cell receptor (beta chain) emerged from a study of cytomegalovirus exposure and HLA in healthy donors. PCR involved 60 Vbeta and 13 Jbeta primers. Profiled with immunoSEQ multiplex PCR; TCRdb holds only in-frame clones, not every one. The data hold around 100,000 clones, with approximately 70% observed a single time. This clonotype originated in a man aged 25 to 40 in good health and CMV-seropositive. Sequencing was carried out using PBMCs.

This chain's CDR3 is CASSLGGQDSKNIQYF. The CDR3 DNA reads as TGTGCCAGCAGCTTAGGCGGCCAGGACTCCAAAAACATTCAGTACTTC. The chain links TRBV13 to TRBJ2-4, with D possibly matching TRBD2 (5 bases). The CDR3 length is 16 residues. Germline-derived CDR1 and CDR2 are PRHDT and FYEKMQ (reference sequence). Trimming stripped 0 bases from V and 2 bases from J, with 11 bases between.